Each of the 28 T cell receptor beta chains below was sequenced from the same sample in a study of blood T cell repertoires in COVID-19. Only in-frame clones appear in the TCRdb table, and some are missing; sequencing was by immunoSEQ multiplex PCR. Among 94,000 or so clones listed, around 84% were seen once. Sequenced input: peripheral blood. These receptors all come from a man aged 60 to 75 with acute or convalescent COVID-19.

The V call is TRBV9, the J call TRBJ2-1, with 11 bases that match TRBD2. In germline, CDR1 is SGDLS, CDR2 YYNGEE. V dropped 2 bases and J dropped 0; count of bases not matched to a gene: 1. The CDR3 is 16 residues long. CDR3 DNA sequence: TGTGCCAGCAGCGTTAGCGGGGGGGCCTCCTACAATGAGCAGTTCTTC. It yields the protein CASSVSGGASYNEQFF. Full variable domain (outside the CDR3, taken from reference TRBV9 and TRBJ2-1): DSGVTQTPKHLITATGQRVTLRCSPRSGDLSVYWYQQSLDQGLQFLIQYYNGEERAKGNILERFSAQQFPDLHSELNLSSLELGDSALYFCASSVSGGASYNEQFFGPGTRLTVL.

This clone showed up just once. V is TRBV12-3 or TRBV12-4 and J is TRBJ1-1; D gene ambiguous. V was shortened by 5 bases and J by 0 bases, with 7 bases between the two germline ends. The CDR3 contains 13 residues. This CDR3 is CASSVSMNTEAFF. The CDR3 region has the DNA TGTGCCAGCAGTGTAAGCATGAACACTGAAGCTTTCTTT.

This clone appeared a few times. In nucleotides, the CDR3 is TGTGCCAGCAGCTTGACAGGAAATCCCCTCCACTTT. Translated: CASSLTGNPLHF. The rearrangement joins TRBV5-5 to TRBJ1-6; possible D gene TRBD1, 5 bases. CDR3 length equals 12 residues. Germline values: CDR1 SGHKS, CDR2 YYEKEE (reference sequence). Deletions cut 1 base from V and 13 bases from J, with 9 bases between.

This clone was recorded once. J is TRBJ2-2 and V is TRBV6-2 or TRBV6-3, with TRBD2 matching over 8 bases. J was trimmed by 0 bases and V by 5 bases; bases with no gene match: 2. The length of the CDR3 is 15 residues. Germline V gene lookup returns CDR1 MNHEY and CDR2 SVGEGT. The CDR3 reads CASSSGGANTGELFF. The CDR3 DNA reads as TGTGCCAGCAGTAGCGGGGGCGCGAACACCGGGGAGCTGTTTTTT.

The chain links TRBV19 to TRBJ1-6; 7 nucleotides align to TRBD1. CDR1 is LNHDA and CDR2 is SQIVND in the germline V gene (reference sequence). With V trimmed by 8 bases and J by 4 bases, 2 bases remained unmatched. The CDR3 covers 13 residues. The CDR3 DNA sequence: TGTGCCAGTCGACAGGGATATAATTCACCCCTCCACTTT. Translated: CASRQGYNSPLHF.

The chain links TRBV18 to TRBJ2-5; TRBD1 matches at 7 bases. The V and J ends lost 4 bases and 2 bases, in that order; junction bases with no gene match: 1. Germline V gene lookup returns CDR1 KGHSH and CDR2 LQKENI. The CDR3 covers 13 residues. Here the CDR3 reads CASSRDRQETQYF. CDR3 DNA sequence: TGTGCCAGCTCACGGGACAGACAAGAGACCCAGTACTTC.

The chain has TRBV6-5 and TRBJ1-2, with a tentative D call TRBD1 (5 bases). V was trimmed by 6 bases and J by 8 bases, leaving 19 bases between them. The germline gives CDR1 MNHEY, CDR2 SVGAGI. This CDR3 is built from 14 residues. The DNA for the CDR3 is TGTGCCAGCAGCGACCGTTCGACAGCGGGGGGCTACACCTTC. Encoded protein: CASSDRSTAGGYTF.

This clone has just one count. The chain links TRBV4-1 to TRBJ1-2, with a weak D call TRBD1 (6 bases). The CDR3 extends over 14 amino acids. CDR1 and CDR2 from the germline V gene are MGHRA and YSYEKL. V lost 0 bases and J 6 bases, leaving 11 bases between the germline ends. CDR3 residues: CASSQDPGDNGYTF. CDR3 in DNA: TGCGCCAGCAGCCAAGATCCCGGGGACAATGGCTACACCTTC.

This clone was counted a single time. The chain has TRBV6-5 and TRBJ2-1; D gene unclear. This CDR3 has 13 amino acids. Germline-derived CDR1 and CDR2 are MNHEY and SVGAGI. V lost 8 bases and J lost 0, with 8 bases in between. The CDR3 protein is CASSHTSYNEQFF. CDR3 DNA: TGTGCCAGCTCACATACCTCCTACAATGAGCAGTTCTTC.

The chain recombines TRBV27 with TRBJ2-7; 11 bases fit TRBD2. The germline gives CDR1 MNHEY, CDR2 SMNVEV (reference sequence). The CDR3 consists of 14 residues. V shed 6 bases, J shed 0 bases, and the junction held 1 base outside the gene matches. The chain's CDR3 is CASRLAGVSYEQYF. CDR3 DNA sequence: TGTGCCAGCAGACTAGCGGGGGTCTCCTACGAGCAGTACTTC.

This clone came up once. The V and J genes are TRBV21-1 and TRBJ1-1; TRBD1 is the table's D call, not checked against the DNA. TRBV21-1 is termed a pseudogene. The CDR3 spans 22 residues. The CDR3: CASSKAPPEEAGQEGNDTEAFF. The CDR3 DNA follows: TGTGCCAGCAGCAAAGCGCCTCCGGAGGAAGCGGGACAGGAGGGGAATGACACTGAAGCTTTCTTT.

By frequency in the sample, this clone is medium-sized. The chain has TRBV5-1 and TRBJ1-2; 8 bases align to TRBD1. The V gene's germline CDR1 is SGHRS and CDR2 YFSETQ. This CDR3 is built from 16 residues. Trimming removed 4 bases from V and 2 bases from J; junction bases left unmatched: 10. DNA for the CDR3: TGCGCCAGCAGCGCACCACCGGACAGGGAGAACTATGGCTACACCTTC. It encodes CASSAPPDRENYGYTF. The variable domain in full, with the rest retrieved from reference TRBV5-1 and TRBJ1-2, is KAGVTQTPRYLIKTRGQQVTLSCSPISGHRSVSWYQQTPGQGLQFLFEYFSETQRNKGNFPGRFSGRQFSNSRSEMNVSTLELGDSALYLCASSAPPDRENYGYTFGSGTRLTVV.

This clone has a single count. The chain recombines TRBV7-2 with TRBJ1-1, with D possibly matching TRBD1 (6 bases). The CDR3 runs to 15 residues. Germline CDR1 and CDR2: SGHTA and FQGNSA. Trimming took off 1 base at V and 2 bases at J, with 11 bases between the two ends. CDR3 nucleotide sequence: TGTGCCAGCAGCTTAGGTGGGACAAGCAACACTGAAGCTTTCTTT. This translates into CASSLGGTSNTEAFF.

This chain connects TRBV7-2 to TRBJ1-5, with TRBD1 identical over 7 bases. V shed 5 bases and J 4 bases; nucleotides not matched to a gene: 5. This CDR3 is built from 14 residues. Germline lookup yields CDR1 SGHTA and CDR2 FQGNSA. The CDR3: CASSPTGPNQPQHF. DNA of the CDR3: TGTGCCAGCAGCCCGACAGGGCCTAATCAGCCCCAGCATTTT.

The V and J genes are TRBV18 and TRBJ2-2; 12 bases map to TRBD1. The V gene's germline CDR1 is KGHSH and CDR2 LQKENI. The V segment lost 3 bases and the J segment 2 bases; nucleotides outside the gene matches: 7. The CDR3 runs to 18 residues. CDR3 region: CASSPSGTGGYNTGELFF. The CDR3 DNA reads TGTGCCAGCTCACCTTCCGGGACAGGGGGCTACAACACCGGGGAGCTGTTTTTT.

This clone was seen more than once but under ten times. V and J are TRBV4-1 and TRBJ1-3; D not certain. This CDR3 has 14 amino acids. Trimming cost V 2 bases and J 3 bases, with 8 bases left between them. Germline V gene sequence: CDR1 MGHRA, CDR2 YSYEKL. The CDR3 region is CASSQLSLGNTIYF. Written as DNA, the CDR3 is TGCGCCAGCAGCCAACTCAGTCTTGGAAACACCATATATTTT.

In this sample, this clone turned up a few times. The chain employs TRBV5-1 and TRBJ1-1; a weak D match, TRBD1 (6 bases). From germline, CDR1 is SGHRS and CDR2 YFSETQ. V was pared by 2 bases and J by 2 bases, with 10 bases between. CDR3 length: 14 residues. This chain's CDR3 is CASSFPGHNTEAFF. As DNA, the CDR3 is TGCGCCAGCAGCTTCCCGGGACATAACACTGAAGCTTTCTTT.

The J gene is TRBJ1-4, the V gene TRBV7-2, with a possible D match to TRBD1 (6 bases). There are 15 residues in the CDR3. The V gene's germline CDR1 is SGHTA and CDR2 FQGNSA. The V end lost 6 bases, the J end lost 0 bases, and 11 bases lay between the germline ends. The DNA of the CDR3 is TGTGCCAGCAGAGCCCAGGGGACAACTAATGAAAAACTGTTTTTT. Amino acid sequence: CASRAQGTTNEKLFF.

This clone has just one count. The chain has TRBV28 and TRBJ1-5; D is uncertain. V shed 2 bases and J shed 1 base, with 3 bases lying between them. From germline, CDR1 is MDHEN and CDR2 SYDVKM. This CDR3 is built from 13 residues. The CDR3 region has the DNA TGTGCCAGCAGTTTAGTAAGCAATCAGCCCCAGCATTTT. This encodes CASSLVSNQPQHF.

The chain joins TRBV4-2 to TRBJ1-4, with TRBD1 matching over 7 bases. The CDR3 is 17 residues long. The germline CDR1 and CDR2 sequences are LGHNA and YNFKEQ. V was pared by 3 bases and J by 3 bases, with 10 bases of the junction left unmatched. This chain's CDR3 is CASSQDRQGRANEKLFF. CDR3 coding DNA: TGTGCCAGCAGCCAGGACCGACAGGGAAGGGCTAATGAAAAACTGTTTTTT.

V usage is TRBV5-1 and J usage is TRBJ2-3; the match to TRBD2 covers 7 bases. This CDR3 has 16 amino acids. J gave up 2 bases and V 4 bases, and 10 bases lay outside the gene matches. CDR1 is SGHRS and CDR2 is YFSETQ in the germline V gene. DNA for the CDR3: TGCGCCAGCAGCCCCGGTCTAGCGGACCCCACAGATACGCAGTATTTT. It is translated as CASSPGLADPTDTQYF.

The chain uses TRBV19 and TRBJ2-3, with TRBD1 as a possible D gene (6 bases). V was clipped by 4 bases and J by 6 bases, with 17 bases between them. The germline gives CDR1 LNHDA, CDR2 SQIVND (reference sequence). The CDR3 totals 15 residues. The CDR3 here is CASSTGRGQWDTQYF. DNA of the CDR3: TGTGCCAGTAGTACTGGCAGGGGCCAATGGGATACGCAGTATTTT.

This clone was observed a handful of times. The V and J genes are TRBV2 and TRBJ2-4; D possibly corresponds to TRBD1 (6 bases). This CDR3 is 14 amino acids long. With 2 bases removed from V and 9 bases from J, the gap between germline ends came to 14 bases. Germline V gene lookup returns CDR1 SNHLY and CDR2 FYNNEI. The CDR3 DNA is TGTGCCAGCAGTGAATTTGGCCAAGGGGGCATTCAGTACTTC. It translates to CASSEFGQGGIQYF. Combining the CDR3 with reference TRBV2 and TRBJ2-4 gives the whole variable domain EPEVTQTPSHQVTQMGQEVILRCVPISNHLYFYWYRQILGQKVEFLVSFYNNEISEKSEIFDDQFSVERPDGSNFTLKIRSTKLEDSAMYFCASSEFGQGGIQYFGAGTRLSVL.

This clone occurred a few times. The chain couples TRBV28 to TRBJ1-2, with a tentative D call TRBD1 (6 bases). CDR1 is MDHEN and CDR2 is SYDVKM in the germline V gene. Trimming shortened V by 4 bases and J by 4 bases, and 19 bases separated the two germline ends. The CDR3 spans 16 residues. Written as DNA, the CDR3 is TGTGCCAGCAGTTCTTCTCCCGGACAGCTACCCTATGGCTACACCTTC. The encoded protein is CASSSSPGQLPYGYTF.

This rearrangement joins TRBV6-6 to TRBJ1-2, with D unclear. Germline assignment: CDR1 MNHNY and CDR2 SVGAGI (reference sequence). CDR3 length equals 16 residues. Between the trimmed V and J ends, which lost 2 bases and 4 bases, there was a span of 17 bases. CDR3 amino acids: CASSYLGSRSGYGYTF. In nucleotides, the CDR3 is TGTGCCAGCAGTTACCTTGGCAGCAGGTCAGGCTATGGCTACACCTTC.

The gene calls are TRBV4-3 and TRBJ2-2, with TRBD2 matching 8 bases. This CDR3 comprises 20 residues. Germline V gene lookup returns CDR1 LGHNA and CDR2 YSLEER. J lost 5 bases, V lost 0 bases, and 17 bases had no gene match. The CDR3 DNA reads TGCGCCAGCAGCCAAGAGAGCATTTTAGGGGAGCGGGGGAGGACCGGGGAGCTGTTTTTT. Its protein product is CASSQESILGERGRTGELFF.

This chain connects TRBV3-1 (or the pseudogene TRBV3-2) to TRBJ2-2; possible D gene TRBD2, 6 bases. The V gene lost 2 bases and the J gene lost 6 bases, with 10 bases spanning the gap. CDR1 and CDR2 (germline): LGHDT, YNNKEL (reference sequence). The CDR3 is made up of 14 amino acids. Here the CDR3 reads CASSQRGEAGELFF. Here the CDR3 DNA reads TGTGCCAGCAGCCAACGAGGGGAGGCCGGGGAGCTGTTTTTT.

The CDR3 protein is CASSPSGGRTDTQYF. For the CDR3, the DNA is TGTGCCAGCAGCCCTAGCGGGGGACGCACAGATACGCAGTATTTT. J is TRBJ2-3 and V is TRBV7-2, with 10 bases lining up with TRBD2. The CDR3 has 15 residues. The junction had 3 bases not matched to a gene; V was cut back by 5 bases and J by 1 base. Germline CDR1 SGHTA, CDR2 FQGNSA. The full variable domain, in which reference TRBV7-2 and TRBJ2-3 provide the parts outside the CDR3, is GAGVSQSPSNKVTEKGKDVELRCDPISGHTALYWYRQSLGQGLEFLIYFQGNSAPDKSGLPSDRFSAERTGGSVSTLTIQRTQQEDSAVYLCASSPSGGRTDTQYFGPGTRLTVL.